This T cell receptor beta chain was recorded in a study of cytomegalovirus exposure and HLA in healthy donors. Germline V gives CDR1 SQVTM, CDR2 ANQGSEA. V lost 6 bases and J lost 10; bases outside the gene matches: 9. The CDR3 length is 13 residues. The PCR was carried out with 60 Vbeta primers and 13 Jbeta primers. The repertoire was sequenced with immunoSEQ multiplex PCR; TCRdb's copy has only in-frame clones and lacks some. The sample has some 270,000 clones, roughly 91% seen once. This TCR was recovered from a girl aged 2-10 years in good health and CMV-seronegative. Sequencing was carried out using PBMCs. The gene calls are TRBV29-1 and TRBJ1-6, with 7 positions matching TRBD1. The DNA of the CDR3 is TGCAGCGTAGAGACAGGGACGGGGTCACCCCTCCACTTT. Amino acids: CSVETGTGSPLHF.